The present entry profiles one T cell receptor beta chain with its context. Its cognate antigen has yet to be identified. Base qualities were left out, and no much larger clone turns up one base away. Graves' hyperthyroidism was defined as stable when no progression to ophthalmopathy occurred over 18 months of follow-up. Hyperthyroidism patients were newly diagnosed, had a disease duration of under 2 months, and were aged 18 to 65 years. Patients with uncontrolled infections, other autoimmune diseases, pregnancy or lactation were excluded. Clinical symptoms, serum thyroxine and TRAb, thyroid ultrasound, and orbital computed tomography formed the basis for the diagnoses. PBMCs were separated from roughly 10 ml of fresh peripheral blood using Ficoll-Paque density gradient centrifugation. Trizol reagent was used to extract total RNA, and RNA quality was then checked on an Agilent 2100 Bioanalyzer. This specimen belongs to a study of T cells in Graves' hyperthyroidism and ophthalmopathy (dated by TCRdb to between 2018 and 2020). Turning to the overall study: Peripheral blood samples were taken at initial diagnosis, before any treatment was given. TCR V-J signatures able to tell the groups apart were searched for in a discovery cohort of 100 patients, of whom roughly 42 had Graves' ophthalmopathy and under 65 had stable Graves' hyperthyroidism. Whether ophthalmopathy could be predicted prospectively was tested in an independent validation cohort made up of about 20 hyperthyroidism patients plus 17 patients who later progressed to ophthalmopathy. The 100 discovery patients were randomly split 7:3 into training and test sets. Thyroid tissue and blood T-cell repertoires from more than 5 Graves' hyperthyroidism patients were also compared in the study. Once sampling was done, hyperthyroidism patients were given methimazole at a starting dose of 30 mg daily, whereas ophthalmopathy patients were given high-dose intravenous methylprednisolone. The paper reports TCR Vbeta CDR3 sequencing of 135 peripheral blood samples: around 45 ophthalmopathy, approximately 74 hyperthyroidism and 17 progressor patients.

The paper's findings and limits, for the study overall: Most expanded thyroid clonotypes (frequency above 0.001) were also detected in blood, suggesting blood repertoires may reflect thyroid immune responses. Sample size was not statistically predetermined, and investigators were not blinded to group allocation. A 13 V-J signature model separated ophthalmopathy from stable hyperthyroidism, with approximately 86% sensitivity and about 81% specificity in cross-validation and 80%/75% in testing. In validation, the model predicted progression to ophthalmopathy a median of 6.5 months before onset, with approximately 71% sensitivity and 72.22% specificity.

The TCR beta CDR3 regions were amplified from RNA transcripts. A first-round RT-PCR of the TCR CDR3 used the HTBI primer set with the Qiagen OneStep RT-PCR kit. Libraries were constructed in a second round of multiplex PCR, after which size selection and purification were carried out. Paired-end sequencing of the libraries was performed with 100 bp reads on an Illumina HiSeq2000. In the authors' own workflow: Raw data were processed with SOAPnuke, discarding reads with adapters, uncalled bases, mean Phred below 15, or no exact constant-primer or identifier match. COPE v1.2.5 was used to merge the high-quality paired reads, and each unique nucleotide sequence was defined as a clonotype. MiTCR v1.1 was used to align the clonotypes against IMGT TRBV, TRBD and TRBJ reference segments. Only V-J combinations with frequency above 0.0001, covering 99% to 99.2% of repertoires, were analysed. The TCS score was defined as F50 (clonal expansion) divided by E x V (chaos), with BLOSUM62-based TCRdist calculated between CDR3 peptides within each V-J. Welch's t-statistics and random forest reduced around 550 V-J features to 13, which were used in a naive Bayes classifier (R e1071). In TCRdb, the public reads were trimmed at Q25 with fastp and aligned with MiXCR, with productive beta chains retained. Under each unique CDR3 protein, matching rows form one entry showing the most common genes and DNA. The V and J calls shown here were made by TCRdb, not taken from the authors' results. The sample records 500,000 to 650,000 distinct CDR3 sequences, approximately 14% of which are singletons. Of the sample, roughly 14% is held by the ten largest clones.

The clonotype originates from a woman between 40 and 50 years old with Graves' hyperthyroidism. Sample: blood.

The DNA sequence follows: TGTGCCAGCTCAGAACTGGCTGGGGGTCCTGGGACAGATACGCAGTATTTT. This encodes CASSELAGGPGTDTQYF. This chain joins TRBV18 to TRBJ2-3; the D segment is perhaps TRBD1 or TRBD2, each sharing 5 matched bases. CDR3 length: 17 amino acids, cysteine to phenylalanine. Just the 51-base CDR3 DNA is kept, in frame starting at base 1. V was cut back by 5 bases and J by 3 bases, leaving a gap of 21 bases between them. From the germline V gene, CDR1 is KGHSH and CDR2 is LQKENI.